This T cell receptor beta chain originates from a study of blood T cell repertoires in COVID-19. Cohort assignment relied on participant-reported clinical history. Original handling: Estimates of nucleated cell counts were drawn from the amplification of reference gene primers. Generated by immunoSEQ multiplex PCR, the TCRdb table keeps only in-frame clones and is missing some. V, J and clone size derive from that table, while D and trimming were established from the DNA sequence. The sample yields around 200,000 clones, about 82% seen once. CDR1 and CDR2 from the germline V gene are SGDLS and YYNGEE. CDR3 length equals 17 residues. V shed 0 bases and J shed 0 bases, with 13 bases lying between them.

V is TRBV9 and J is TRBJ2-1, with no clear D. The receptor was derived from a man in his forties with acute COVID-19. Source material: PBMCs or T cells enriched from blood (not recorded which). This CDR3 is CASSVAGSASSYNEQFF. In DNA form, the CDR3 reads TGTGCCAGCAGCGTAGCTGGCAGCGCAAGCTCCTACAATGAGCAGTTCTTC. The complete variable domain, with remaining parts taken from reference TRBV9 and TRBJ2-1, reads DSGVTQTPKHLITATGQRVTLRCSPRSGDLSVYWYQQSLDQGLQFLIQYYNGEERAKGNILERFSAQQFPDLHSELNLSSLELGDSALYFCASSVAGSASSYNEQFFGPGTRLTVL.